Below, one TCR beta chain is given with its context. This sample includes further DNA sequences coding for the same CDR3. The source of the sample is a study of blood T cell repertoires in COVID-19. About the study: Samples of COVID-19 (acute and convalescent) were obtained from the United States, Italy and Spain. From T cells, B-cell-depleted T cells, or PBMCs came the material, which was cDNA or gDNA.

The ends were cut back, 6 bases at V and 4 bases at J, with 7 bases in the middle. The CDR3 sequence is 11 residues long. Per the study methods: Amplification of reference gene primers was used by the study to estimate nucleated cell counts. Data came from immunoSEQ multiplex PCR; TCRdb stores just in-frame clones and leaves some out. V and J calls and clone size come straight from that table; D and trimming were deduced from the DNA. This table has fewer than 650,000 clones, roughly nine tenths appearing once. Followed over time, Seattle patients had been enrolled while infection was active. This receptor was obtained from a woman aged 50 to 65 with COVID-19, enrolled during active disease. Sequencing input: peripheral blood. The chain links TRBV12-3 or TRBV12-4 to TRBJ2-7; no clear D gene. The CDR3 loop reads CASSSGYEQYF. CDR3 in DNA: TGTGCCAGCAGCTCCGGTTACGAGCAGTACTTC.